A single sample gave rise to the 27 T cell receptor beta chains below, sequenced in a study of OX40 agonist ivuxolimab in advanced cancers. Repertoires were generated with immunoSEQ multiplex PCR, while TCRdb's copy carries only in-frame clones and drops some. The sample records about 77,000 clones, approximately 85% being singletons. Sample: CD4+ or CD8+ T cells sorted from blood, taken in a trial of the OX40 agonist ivuxolimab. The receptors shown here come from an adult with an advanced solid tumor such as melanoma, head and neck, liver or kidney cancer.

The chain is built from TRBV6-5 and TRBJ1-1; D might be TRBD1 (5 bases). The CDR3 runs to 14 residues. V was shortened by 10 bases and J by 5 bases, with 20 bases between the two germline ends. The germline CDR1 and CDR2 sequences are MNHEY and SVGAGI. This chain's CDR3 is CATQRTSGGTEAFF. CDR3 sequence (DNA): TGTGCCACCCAAAGGACATCGGGTGGGACTGAAGCTTTCTTT.

This clone is a singleton in its sample. Written as DNA, the CDR3 is TGTGCCAGCAGCTCGGGACAGGGACCGATGTTCCCTGGAAACACCATATATTTT. Residues: CASSSGQGPMFPGNTIYF. The J gene is TRBJ1-3, the V gene TRBV9, with 9 bases fitting TRBD1. The CDR3 totals 18 residues. In germline, CDR1 is SGDLS, CDR2 YYNGEE. V gave up 4 bases and J gave up 2 bases; unmatched junction bases: 13.

This sequence joins TRBV7-2 and TRBJ2-7, with a possible D match to TRBD2 (5 bases). V was clipped by 3 bases and J by 6 bases, with 12 bases between them. Germline CDR1 is SGHTA and CDR2 is FQGNSA. The CDR3 consists of 13 residues. In nucleotides, the CDR3 is TGTGCCAGCAGCTTCGGACTCCTCGGCGAGCAGTACTTC. It specifies CASSFGLLGEQYF. Variable domain in full (rest from reference TRBV7-2 and TRBJ2-7): GAGVSQSPSNKVTEKGKDVELRCDPISGHTALYWYRQSLGQGLEFLIYFQGNSAPDKSGLPSDRFSAERTGGSVSTLTIQRTQQEDSAVYLCASSFGLLGEQYFGPGTRLTVT.

This chain joins TRBV5-1 and TRBJ2-3; D gene unclear. In germline, CDR1 is SGHRS, CDR2 YFSETQ. The CDR3 consists of 14 residues. V shed 3 bases and J shed 1 base, with 9 bases lying between them. The CDR3 here is CASSWERGTDTQYF. The DNA for the CDR3 is TGCGCCAGCAGCTGGGAACGAGGCACAGATACGCAGTATTTT. Using reference TRBV5-1 and TRBJ2-3 for the parts outside the CDR3, the full variable domain is KAGVTQTPRYLIKTRGQQVTLSCSPISGHRSVSWYQQTPGQGLQFLFEYFSETQRNKGNFPGRFSGRQFSNSRSEMNVSTLELGDSALYLCASSWERGTDTQYFGPGTRLTVL.

The chain has TRBV6-5 and TRBJ1-4; possible D gene TRBD1, 5 bases. With 0 bases removed from V and 4 bases from J, the gap between germline ends came to 9 bases. Germline-derived CDR1 and CDR2 are MNHEY and SVGAGI. CDR3 length: 15 residues. The CDR3 DNA is TGTGCCAGCAGTTACTCGGTGGGGGTTAATGAAAAACTGTTTTTT. Residues: CASSYSVGVNEKLFF.

This sequence joins TRBV19 and TRBJ2-1, with D tentatively TRBD1 or TRBD2 (5 bases each). CDR1 is LNHDA and CDR2 is SQIVND in the germline V gene (reference sequence). Trimming took 10 bases from V and 0 from J, leaving 13 bases between them. This CDR3 is built from 14 residues. The DNA for the CDR3 is TGTGCCACCAGGCTGGGGGTCTCCTACAATGAGCAGTTCTTC. It yields the protein CATRLGVSYNEQFF.

The rearrangement uses TRBV2 and TRBJ1-1, with no clear D. The V gene lost 4 bases and the J gene lost 1 base, with 10 bases spanning the gap. Germline values: CDR1 SNHLY, CDR2 FYNNEI. The CDR3 consists of 14 residues. The CDR3 protein is CASSGRQSNTEAFF. CDR3 nucleotide sequence: TGTGCCAGCAGTGGGAGACAATCGAACACTGAAGCTTTCTTT.

The rearrangement joins TRBV6-5 to TRBJ2-7, with TRBD1 matching 7 bases. The ends lost 4 bases at V and 3 bases at J; junction bases unmatched: 9. Germline V gives CDR1 MNHEY, CDR2 SVGAGI. The CDR3 is made up of 15 amino acids. CDR3 protein: CASSLKTGIYYEQYF. DNA for the CDR3: TGTGCCAGCAGTTTAAAGACAGGGATTTACTACGAGCAGTACTTC.

The chain links TRBV5-1 to TRBJ2-1; a possible D gene is TRBD2 (6 bases). CDR1 SGHRS and CDR2 YFSETQ come from the germline V gene. CDR3 length: 14 residues. Trimming removed 3 bases at V and 5 bases at J, with 12 bases between. The CDR3 spells CASSSVAADNEQFF. DNA of the CDR3: TGCGCCAGCAGCTCAGTAGCGGCTGACAATGAGCAGTTCTTC.

This clone has only one observation. The chain uses TRBV30 and TRBJ2-1; TRBD2 aligns across 9 bases. The CDR3 is made up of 15 amino acids. Germline CDR1 is GTSNPN and CDR2 is SVGIG (reference sequence). V shed 0 bases, J shed 4 bases, and the junction held 4 bases outside the gene matches. CDR3 in amino acids: CAWSVAGGLYNEQFF. DNA for the CDR3: TGTGCCTGGAGTGTTGCGGGGGGGCTTTACAATGAGCAGTTCTTC.

The rearrangement links TRBV5-1 to TRBJ1-2; TRBD1 agrees at 9 bases. The CDR3 extends over 15 amino acids. V dropped 1 base and J dropped 2; count of bases not matched to a gene: 3. Germline V gene data show CDR1 as SGHRS and CDR2 as YFSETQ. The CDR3 nucleotides are TGCGCCAGCAGCTTGTTACAGGGGGCGAACTATGGCTACACCTTC. It encodes CASSLLQGANYGYTF.

The V call is TRBV5-6, the J call TRBJ2-7; D possibly corresponds to TRBD2 (5 bases). This CDR3 has 14 residues. Looked up from germline, CDR1 is SGHDT and CDR2 is YYEEEE. V was cut by 0 bases and J by 3 bases, with 10 bases left in between. The DNA of the CDR3 is TGTGCCAGCAGCTTGGGTCTAGCCCACTACGAGCAGTACTTC. This codes for CASSLGLAHYEQYF.

This chain links TRBV18 with TRBJ2-7; 9 bases line up with TRBD2. The CDR3 has 16 amino acids. The V and J ends lost 2 bases and 0 bases, in that order; junction bases with no gene match: 5. The germline V gene has CDR1 KGHSH and CDR2 LQKENI. CDR3 loop: CASSPVAGGSSYEQYF. The DNA for the CDR3 is TGTGCCAGCTCACCAGTTGCGGGGGGGAGCTCCTACGAGCAGTACTTC. The complete variable domain, with remaining parts taken from reference TRBV18 and TRBJ2-7, reads NAGVMQNPRHLVRRRGQEARLRCSPMKGHSHVYWYRQLPEEGLKFMVYLQKENIIDESGMPKERFSAEFPKEGPSILRIQQVVRGDSAAYFCASSPVAGGSSYEQYFGPGTRLTVT.

V is TRBV2 and J is TRBJ2-6; maybe TRBD1 (5 bases). In germline, CDR1 is SNHLY, CDR2 FYNNEI. The CDR3 contains 17 residues. Trimming pared 6 bases from V and 2 bases from J, leaving 17 bases between. The CDR3 region has the DNA TGTGCCAGCAGCAGCCCCAGGGATACTCCTGGGGCCAACGTCCTGACTTTC. The encoded protein is CASSSPRDTPGANVLTF. The full variable domain, its missing parts supplied by reference TRBV2 and TRBJ2-6, is EPEVTQTPSHQVTQMGQEVILRCVPISNHLYFYWYRQILGQKVEFLVSFYNNEISEKSEIFDDQFSVERPDGSNFTLKIRSTKLEDSAMYFCASSSPRDTPGANVLTFGAGSRLTVL.

The genes are TRBV11-1 and TRBJ2-7; D remains unclear. V dropped 0 bases and J dropped 0 bases, with 9 bases sitting between them. Germline V gene data show CDR1 as SGHAT and CDR2 as FQDESV (reference sequence). CDR3 size: 15 residues. The DNA for the CDR3 is TGTGCCAGCAGCTTAGCAGGGTTCATCTCCTACGAGCAGTACTTC. Translated, it gives CASSLAGFISYEQYF.

The V and J genes are TRBV7-2 and TRBJ2-5; D unclear. The V and J ends lost 4 bases and 5 bases respectively, with 8 bases between them. The CDR3 covers 12 residues. Germline V CDR1 and CDR2: SGHTA, FQGNSA. The CDR3 loop is CASSSTRETQYF. The CDR3, as DNA: TGTGCCAGCAGCTCGACCCGGGAGACCCAGTACTTC.

The chain links TRBV19 to TRBJ1-5, with TRBD1 matching over 9 bases. J lost 2 bases, V lost 3 bases, and 11 bases had no gene match. Germline CDR1 is LNHDA and CDR2 is SQIVND (reference sequence). The CDR3 runs to 18 residues. CDR3 loop: CASSMGTGSYSGNQPQHF. The CDR3, as DNA: TGTGCCAGTAGTATGGGGACAGGGAGCTATAGCGGCAATCAGCCCCAGCATTTT.

The chain links TRBV5-4 to TRBJ1-6, with TRBD1 as a possible D gene (6 bases). Deletions cut 3 bases from V and 7 bases from J, with 11 bases between. The CDR3 runs to 14 residues. Per germline, CDR1 SGHNT and CDR2 YYREEE (reference sequence). Here the CDR3 DNA reads TGTGCCAGCAGCTGGAAGGGGGGGAATTCACCCCTCCACTTT. Its translation is CASSWKGGNSPLHF. Full variable domain (outside the CDR3, taken from reference TRBV5-4 and TRBJ1-6): ETGVTQSPTHLIKTRGQQVTLRCSSQSGHNTVSWYQQALGQGPQFIFQYYREEENGRGNFPPRFSGLQFPNYSSELNVNALELDDSALYLCASSWKGGNSPLHFGNGTRLTVT.

The chain combines TRBV12-5 with TRBJ2-5; D perhaps matches TRBD2 (5 bases). The ends were cut back, 1 base at V and 4 bases at J, with 22 bases in the middle. This CDR3 is 18 amino acids long. The germline CDR1 and CDR2 sequences are LGHNT and FRNRAP. In DNA form, the CDR3 reads TGTGCTAGTGGTTTGGGAACTGCGGGTGGTTCAAGATCAGAGACCCAGTACTTC. It codes for CASGLGTAGGSRSETQYF.

The chain combines TRBV7-9 with TRBJ1-1; D remains unclear. The CDR3 runs 13 residues. Germline loops: CDR1 SEHNR, CDR2 FQNEAQ (reference sequence). V lost 0 bases and J 1 base, leaving 3 bases between the germline ends. CDR3 coding DNA: TGTGCCAGCAGCTTAGCCGCGAACACTGAAGCTTTCTTT. Amino acid sequence: CASSLAANTEAFF.

This clone was observed a single time. This chain connects TRBV6-6 to TRBJ1-5, with unresolved D. Germline lookup yields CDR1 MNHNY and CDR2 SVGAGI (reference sequence). The CDR3 is 12 amino acids. V was cut by 0 bases and J by 6 bases, with 3 bases left in between. This chain's CDR3 is CASSYSGQPQHF. Written as DNA, the CDR3 is TGTGCCAGCAGTTACTCAGGTCAGCCCCAGCATTTT.

V and J are TRBV10-3 and TRBJ1-3; D may be TRBD1 (5 bases). Trimming took 9 bases from V and 0 from J, leaving 12 bases between them. There are 14 residues in the CDR3. Germline V CDR1 and CDR2: ENHRY, SYGVKD. The CDR3 sequence: CAMSTAGSGNTIYF. CDR3 coding DNA: TGTGCCATGTCGACAGCGGGCTCTGGAAACACCATATATTTT.

CDR3 DNA: TGTGCCAGCAGTGAACCCAGGGGGAGTGGGGAGACCCAGTACTTC. Translated, it gives CASSEPRGSGETQYF. V usage is TRBV2 and J usage is TRBJ2-5; 7 bases line up with TRBD1. Germline assignment: CDR1 SNHLY and CDR2 FYNNEI. V shed 2 bases and J 5 bases; nucleotides not matched to a gene: 8. The CDR3 is made up of 15 amino acids.

The chain links TRBV5-4 to TRBJ2-5, with a weak D call TRBD2 (6 bases). The V and J ends lost 4 bases and 1 base respectively, with 17 bases between them. In germline, CDR1 is SGHNT, CDR2 YYREEE (reference sequence). The CDR3 consists of 16 residues. The CDR3 DNA reads TGTGCCAGCAGCCCCGGAGGGGTGAGTGCCCAAGAGACCCAGTACTTC. This translates into CASSPGGVSAQETQYF.

The CDR3 spells CASSLSTDQDEQYF. CDR3 in DNA: TGCGCCAGCAGCTTGAGCACCGACCAGGACGAGCAGTACTTC. The rearrangement joins TRBV5-1 to TRBJ2-7; D unresolved. Trimming shortened V by 1 base and J by 5 bases, and 13 bases separated the two germline ends. Germline CDR1 and CDR2: SGHRS and YFSETQ. The CDR3 is 14 residues long.

The CDR3 reads CASSLSQGKNTEAFF. The CDR3 DNA is TGTGCCAGCAGCTTAAGCCAGGGGAAGAACACTGAAGCTTTCTTT. The chain recombines TRBV11-2 with TRBJ1-1, with D possibly being TRBD1 (6 bases). V lost 2 bases to trimming and J lost 1 base, with 11 bases between them. The CDR3 extends over 15 amino acids. Germline CDR1 reads SGHAT; CDR2 reads FQNNGV.

The gene calls are TRBV4-1 and TRBJ1-1; D perhaps matches TRBD1 (6 bases). Germline-derived CDR1 and CDR2 are MGHRA and YSYEKL. The CDR3 runs to 15 residues. V lost 4 bases to trimming and J lost 1 base, with 13 bases between them. The CDR3 sequence: CASSLEGGRNTEAFF. In DNA form, the CDR3 reads TGCGCCAGCAGCCTTGAAGGGGGGAGGAACACTGAAGCTTTCTTT.